This T cell receptor (beta chain) emerged from a study of blood T cell repertoires in COVID-19. Study-wide context: Whether acute or convalescent, the COVID-19 samples came from the United States, Italy and Spain. PBMCs, B-cell-depleted T cells, or T cells provided the cDNA or gDNA that made up the material.

In the original processing: Reference gene primer amplification gave estimated nucleated cell counts. The protocol was immunoSEQ multiplex PCR, while the TCRdb copy is restricted to in-frame clones and leaves out a portion. The D gene and trimming were derived from the DNA, and the V and J assignments and clone size from that table. The sample lists roughly 230,000 clones, 75% to 90% occurring once. The sequencing sample was made of peripheral blood. The origin of this receptor is a woman aged 35 to 49 who had recovered from COVID-19.

The CDR3 region is CACAPDSLTEAFF. In DNA form, the CDR3 reads TGTGCCTGTGCGCCCGACAGTCTCACTGAAGCTTTCTTT. V and J are TRBV30 and TRBJ1-1; tentative D call: TRBD1 (5 bases). Germline loops: CDR1 GTSNPN, CDR2 SVGIG (reference sequence). CDR3 length: 13 residues. V gave up 6 bases and J gave up 4 bases, with 15 bases separating them.